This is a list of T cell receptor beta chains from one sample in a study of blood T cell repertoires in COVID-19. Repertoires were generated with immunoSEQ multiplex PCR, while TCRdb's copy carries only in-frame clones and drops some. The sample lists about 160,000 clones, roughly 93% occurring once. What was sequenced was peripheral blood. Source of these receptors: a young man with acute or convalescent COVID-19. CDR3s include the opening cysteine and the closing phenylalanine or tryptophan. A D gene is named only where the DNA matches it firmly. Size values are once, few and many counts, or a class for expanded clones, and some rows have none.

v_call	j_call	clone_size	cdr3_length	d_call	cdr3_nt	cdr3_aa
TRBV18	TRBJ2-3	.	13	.	TGTGCCAGCTCACCTCCTAGCACAGATACGCAGTATTTT	CASSPPSTDTQYF
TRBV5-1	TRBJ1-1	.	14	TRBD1	TGCGCCAGCAGCTTGGCTCGGGGACAGACTGAAGCTTTCTTT	CASSLARGQTEAFF
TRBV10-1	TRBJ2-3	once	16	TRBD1	TGCGCCAGCACTAGGGGGCCAGCACGGCGCACAGATACGCAGTATTTT	CASTRGPARRTDTQYF
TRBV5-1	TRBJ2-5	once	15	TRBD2	TGCGCCAGCAGCTTGTTTAGCGGGGCTGGGGAGACCCAGTACTTC	CASSLFSGAGETQYF
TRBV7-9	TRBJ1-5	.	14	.	TGTGCCAGCAGCTTAGGAGGAGTATATCAGCCCCAGCATTTT	CASSLGGVYQPQHF
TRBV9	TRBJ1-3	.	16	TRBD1	TGTGCCAGCAGCGGCGGACAGGCGACGTCTGGAAACACCATATATTTT	CASSGGQATSGNTIYF
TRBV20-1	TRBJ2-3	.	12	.	TGCAGTGCTAGTCGAGGCGGAGATACGCAGTATTTT	CSASRGGDTQYF
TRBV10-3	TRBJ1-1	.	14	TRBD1	TGTGCCACTTCTACGGGACAGGGTAACACTGAAGCTTTCTTT	CATSTGQGNTEAFF
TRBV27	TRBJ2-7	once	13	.	TGTGCCAGCAGTTTAAATGTGGGGAGCGAGCAGTACTTC	CASSLNVGSEQYF
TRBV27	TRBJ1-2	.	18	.	TGTGCCAGCAGTTTTACCGCGCAGCGAGGTGTTGGGGGGTATGGCTACACCTTC	CASSFTAQRGVGGYGYTF
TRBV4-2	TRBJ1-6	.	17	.	TGTGCCAGCAGCCAAGTCGAGAAAAGCTCCTATAATTCACCCCTCCACTTT	CASSQVEKSSYNSPLHF
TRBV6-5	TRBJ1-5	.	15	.	TGTGCCAGCACTACGGCAGGGGTAAACAATCAGCCCCAGCATTTT	CASTTAGVNNQPQHF
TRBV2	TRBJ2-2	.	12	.	TGTGCCAGCAGTGAATGGCCCGGGGAGCTGTTTTTT	CASSEWPGELFF
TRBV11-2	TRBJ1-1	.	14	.	TGTGCCAGCAGCCTCAGATCAGGGTTAACTGAAGCTTTCTTT	CASSLRSGLTEAFF
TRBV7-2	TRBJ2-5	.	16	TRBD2	TGTGCCAGCAGCTTATACGAGCGGGGAAGGCAAGAGACCCAGTACTTC	CASSLYERGRQETQYF
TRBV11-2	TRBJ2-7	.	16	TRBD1	TGTGCCAGCAGCCCCCGGGACAGATCCTTCATCTACGAGCAGTACTTC	CASSPRDRSFIYEQYF
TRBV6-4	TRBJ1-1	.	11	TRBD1	TGTGCCAGCAGTGGGACAGGTGAAGCTTTCTTT	CASSGTGEAFF
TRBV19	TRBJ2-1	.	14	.	TGTGCCAGTAGTATCGGGGTCTCCTACAATGAGCAGTTCTTC	CASSIGVSYNEQFF
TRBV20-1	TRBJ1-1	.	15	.	TGCAGTGCTAGTTTCCTCATACGGGGGGTTCCTGAAGCTTTCTTT	CSASFLIRGVPEAFF
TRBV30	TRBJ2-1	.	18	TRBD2	TGTGCCTGTTTAACCGGGACTAGCGGGAGGGCCTCCTACAATGAGCAGTTCTTC	CACLTGTSGRASYNEQFF